Detailed here is one T cell receptor beta chain. The data derive from a study of blood T cell repertoires in COVID-19. Study context: Donors in the United States, Italy and Spain gave samples during acute or convalescent COVID-19.

Profiling relied on immunoSEQ multiplex PCR, and the TCRdb table lists in-frame clones only, not all of them. The sample records about 190,000 clones, roughly 79% being singletons. J gave up 3 bases and V 4 bases, and 6 bases lay outside the gene matches. The CDR3 covers 16 residues. Germline CDR1 reads SGHTA; CDR2 reads FQGNSA. The chain joins TRBV7-2 to TRBJ2-5; 12 nucleotides agree with TRBD2. The source material was peripheral blood. The receptor was derived from a woman aged 70 to 79 with acute or convalescent COVID-19. The CDR3 coding sequence is TGTGCCAGCAGCTCCGGAGGACTAGCGGGAAAAGAGACCCAGTACTTC. Its protein is CASSSGGLAGKETQYF.